Described below is a single TCR beta chain sequence and its context. The antigen is undetermined. Each CDR3 protein gets one entry after TCRdb re-called the reads with MiXCR. The table has a few hundred thousand distinct CDR3 sequences, roughly 25% seen once; the top ten hold less than 15%. This entry comes from a study of T cell repertoires in cytomegalovirus infection. At the level of the study: Recently identified HLA-C-restricted CMV epitopes and well-studied HLA-B-restricted CMV epitopes were used by the study. Indications of both CMV infection and matching HLA type were provided by public TCR beta signatures. General study findings and limits: Ex vivo, HLA-C-restricted CMV-specific TCR beta clonotypes prevailed over the rest of the response.

Germline CDR1 MNHNS, CDR2 SASEGT. This CDR3 contains 10 residues. Trimming stripped 8 bases from V and 11 bases from J, with 12 bases between. The chain couples TRBV6-1 to TRBJ1-1; a weak D match, TRBD1 (6 bases). This sequence originates from a human donor in good health (CMV status not recorded). Some clones in this sample may be carry-over from other donors' samples. The source material was cultured PBMCs, sampled from culture after CMV antigen stimulation. In nucleotides, the CDR3 is TGTGCCAGCCGACAGGAGGGGGCTTTCTTT. Its protein is CASRQEGAFF.